This TCR beta chain was sequenced for a study of OX40 agonist ivuxolimab in advanced cancers. Study-level background: Every 2 weeks, patients got intravenous ivuxolimab at one of six dose levels (0.01-10 mg/kg).

Sequenced by immunoSEQ multiplex PCR; TCRdb stores in-frame clones only, minus some. The data show roughly 120,000 clones, 85% to 90% seen once. This CDR3 spans 12 amino acids. CDR1 is SQVTM, CDR2 ANQGSEA, per germline. Between the trimmed V and J ends, which lost 7 bases and 3 bases, there was a span of 13 bases. Study results and limitations: At 0.1 to 3.0 mg/kg and by week 6, CD4+ and CD8+ T cells in the blood had expanded clonally.

Remarks on this clone: Antigen: not known.

Sequencing used CD4+ or CD8+ T cells sorted from blood, obtained in a trial of the OX40 agonist ivuxolimab. This sequence originates from an adult with an advanced solid tumor such as melanoma, head and neck, liver or kidney cancer. The genes are TRBV29-1 and TRBJ2-7; D may be TRBD2 (6 bases). In DNA, the CDR3 is TGCAGCGCACGGCGGGACGGCTACGAGCAGTACTTC. This gives the protein CSARRDGYEQYF.